This T cell receptor beta chain was identified in a study of blood T cell repertoires in COVID-19. Study summary: The origin of the acute and convalescent COVID-19 samples was the United States, Italy and Spain. In each case, the material was cDNA or gDNA derived from T cells, B-cell-depleted T cells, or PBMCs.

This clone was recorded once. Under the authors' procedure: Cell counts per sample came from amplifying reference gene primers. TCRdb's table, derived via immunoSEQ multiplex PCR, lists solely in-frame clones and lacks some. V, J and clone size were drawn from that table, and D and trimming were deduced from the DNA. Of approximately 330,000 clones listed, roughly 88% are singletons. The TCR was taken from a woman aged 50 to 65 with active or convalescent COVID-19. Sequenced: peripheral blood.

The CDR3 loop reads CASSPFLAGGINEQFF. The CDR3 nucleotides read TGTGCCAGCAGCCCCTTTCTAGCGGGGGGTATAAATGAGCAGTTCTTC. The genes are TRBV7-3 and TRBJ2-1; 11 bases are shared with TRBD2. CDR1 and CDR2 from the germline V gene are SGHTA and FQGTGA. This CDR3 is built from 16 residues. Germline trimming cut 5 bases from V and 7 bases from J; bases unmatched to any gene: 10. Combining the CDR3 with reference TRBV7-3 and TRBJ2-1 gives the whole variable domain GAGVSQTPSNKVTEKGKYVELRCDPISGHTALYWYRQSLGQGPEFLIYFQGTGAADDSGLPNDRFFAVRPEGSVSTLKIQRTERGDSAVYLCASSPFLAGGINEQFFGPGTRLTVL.